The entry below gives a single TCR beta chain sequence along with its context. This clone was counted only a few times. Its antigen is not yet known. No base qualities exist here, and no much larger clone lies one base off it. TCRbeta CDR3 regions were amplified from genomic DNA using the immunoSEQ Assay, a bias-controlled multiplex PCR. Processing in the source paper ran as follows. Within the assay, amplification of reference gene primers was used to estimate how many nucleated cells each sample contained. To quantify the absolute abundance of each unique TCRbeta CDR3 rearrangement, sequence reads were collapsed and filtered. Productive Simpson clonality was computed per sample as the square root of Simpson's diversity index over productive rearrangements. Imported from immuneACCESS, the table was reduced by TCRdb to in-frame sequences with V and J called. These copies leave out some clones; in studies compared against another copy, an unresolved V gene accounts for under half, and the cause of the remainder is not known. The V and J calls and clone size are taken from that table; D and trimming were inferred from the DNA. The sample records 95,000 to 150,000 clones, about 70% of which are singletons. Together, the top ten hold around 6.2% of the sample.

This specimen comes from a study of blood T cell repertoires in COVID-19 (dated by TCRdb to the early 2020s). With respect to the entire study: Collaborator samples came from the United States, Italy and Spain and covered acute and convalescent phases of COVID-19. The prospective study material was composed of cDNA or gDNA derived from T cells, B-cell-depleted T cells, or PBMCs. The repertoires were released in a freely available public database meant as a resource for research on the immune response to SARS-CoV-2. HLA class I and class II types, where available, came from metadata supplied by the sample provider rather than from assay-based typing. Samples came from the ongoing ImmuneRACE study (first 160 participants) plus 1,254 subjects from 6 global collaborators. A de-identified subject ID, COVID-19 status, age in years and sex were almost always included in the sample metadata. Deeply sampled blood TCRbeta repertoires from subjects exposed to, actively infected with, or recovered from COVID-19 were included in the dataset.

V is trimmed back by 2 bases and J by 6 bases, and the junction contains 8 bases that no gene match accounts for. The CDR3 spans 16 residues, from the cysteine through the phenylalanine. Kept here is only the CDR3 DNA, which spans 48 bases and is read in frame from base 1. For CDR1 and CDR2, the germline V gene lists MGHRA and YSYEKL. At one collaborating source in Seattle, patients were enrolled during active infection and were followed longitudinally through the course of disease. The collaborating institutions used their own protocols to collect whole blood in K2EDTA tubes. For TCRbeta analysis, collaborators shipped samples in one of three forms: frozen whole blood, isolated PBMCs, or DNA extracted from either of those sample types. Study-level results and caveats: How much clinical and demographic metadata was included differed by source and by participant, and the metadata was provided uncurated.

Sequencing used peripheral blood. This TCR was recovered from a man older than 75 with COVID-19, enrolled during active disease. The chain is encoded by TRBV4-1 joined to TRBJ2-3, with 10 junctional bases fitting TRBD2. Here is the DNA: TGCGCCAGCAGCCAACCCGGACTAGCGGTTATGGATACGCAGTATTTT. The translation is CASSQPGLAVMDTQYF.